This T cell receptor (beta chain) was profiled in a study of blood T cell repertoires in COVID-19. Study summary: Samples representing acute and convalescent COVID-19 were sourced from the United States, Italy and Spain.

Assay used: immunoSEQ multiplex PCR; TCRdb lists only in-frame clones, some missing. The sample has about 250,000 clones, around 88% seen once. Germline V CDR1 and CDR2: LNHDA, SQIVND (reference sequence). V lost 3 bases and J 5 bases, leaving 13 bases between the germline ends. The CDR3 covers 14 residues. Recruited during active infection, patients (from Seattle) were subsequently followed longitudinally. The genes are TRBV19 and TRBJ1-1, with D unclear. Sequencing was done on a sample of peripheral blood. The TCR comes from a woman aged 80 or over with COVID-19, enrolled during active disease. The CDR3 spells CASSIGGRETEAFF. The DNA for the CDR3 is TGTGCCAGTAGTATCGGAGGGAGAGAAACTGAAGCTTTCTTT. The entire variable domain, with the rest obtained from reference TRBV19 and TRBJ1-1, is as follows: DGGITQSPKYLFRKEGQNVTLSCEQNLNHDAMYWYRQDPGQGLRLIYYSQIVNDFQKGDIAEGYSVSREKKESFPLTVTSAQKNPTAFYLCASSIGGRETEAFFGQGTRLTVV.